The rows below give T cell receptor beta chains drawn from one sample of a study of blood T cell repertoires in COVID-19. Only in-frame clones appear in the TCRdb table, and some are missing; sequencing was by immunoSEQ multiplex PCR. The sample yields roughly 100,000 clones, less than 85% seen once. The sample taken for sequencing was peripheral blood. The source is a man between 65 and 85 years old with active or convalescent COVID-19. CDR3s include the opening cysteine and the closing phenylalanine or tryptophan. Each record gives: CDR3 length, clone size, V gene, J gene, CDR3 protein. Rows give clone size only sometimes, using once, few, many, or a class for an expanded clone.

>14|-|TRBV7-3|TRBJ2-2
CASSSQGVTGELFF
>14|-|TRBV28|TRBJ1-6
CASSSGQVGTPLHF
>17|-|TRBV27|TRBJ2-1
CASTSNVLRAGSNEQFF
>15|-|TRBV4-1|TRBJ1-1
CASSQVLGPNTEAFF
>17|-|TRBV29-1|TRBJ2-1
CSVEDIAGQSAYNEQFF
>16|-|TRBV5-1|TRBJ2-2
CASSLGSGSSGGELFF
>13|-|TRBV5-1|TRBJ1-2
CASSLTGDYGYTF
>17|-|TRBV11-2|TRBJ2-7
CASTDGEEGPPFYEQYF
>14|-|TRBV6-5|TRBJ2-2
CASTSDSNTGELFF
>13|few|TRBV12-3/TRBV12-4|TRBJ2-5
CASSFGSQETQYF
>17|-|TRBV12-5|TRBJ1-3
CASGLAKGGATGNTIYF
>15|many|TRBV30|TRBJ1-3
CAWRNVGGSGNTIYF
>16|-|TRBV27|TRBJ1-6
CASSLLSGALNSPLHF
>16|-|TRBV5-5|TRBJ2-1
CASSLGGRALRNEQFF
>13|once|TRBV7-9|TRBJ2-5
CASLASGEETQYF
>13|-|TRBV7-3|TRBJ2-2
CASSLEGTGELFF
>16|-|TRBV2|TRBJ2-7
CASRGLGGRIGREQYF
>14|-|TRBV18|TRBJ1-2
CASSPPSEAYGYTF
>15|few|TRBV10-2|TRBJ1-1
CASSEAAGTATEAFF
>17|-|TRBV19|TRBJ1-2
CASSIETWGPPNYGYTF
>15|-|TRBV7-2|TRBJ2-1
CASSGRAGYYNEQFF
>15|-|TRBV6-5|TRBJ2-7
CASSYLQGAGNEQYF
>15|-|TRBV18|TRBJ1-1
CASSPEGAKNTEAFF
>17|-|TRBV11-2|TRBJ2-2
CASSQDRSIGGTGELFF
>13|once|TRBV5-6|TRBJ2-7
CASSLIGGDEQYF
>15|-|TRBV6-5|TRBJ1-2
CASSYPIETGNGYTF
>15|-|TRBV27|TRBJ2-3
CASTLAGATTDTQYF
>15|-|TRBV6-4|TRBJ2-3
CASSQGEWSTDTQYF
>15|-|TRBV5-1|TRBJ2-5
CASSVLAGVEETQYF
>17|-|TRBV5-1|TRBJ1-4
CASSPRGTGTGNEKLFF
>18|few|TRBV5-1|TRBJ1-3
CASSLGGQPGLSGNTIYF
>17|-|TRBV7-9|TRBJ2-6
CASSLSTGRPGANVLTF
>15|-|TRBV6-6|TRBJ1-4
CASSPRQGRAEKLFF
>13|-|TRBV2|TRBJ2-1
CASSEIRYNEQFF
>12|-|TRBV6-5|TRBJ2-4
CASSKQGNIQYF
>11|-|TRBV19|TRBJ2-7
CATNQGFEQYF
>14|few|TRBV30|TRBJ1-5
CAWSVLGQGQPQHF
>14|few|TRBV7-9|TRBJ2-7
CASSFVGEIYEQYF
>14|many|TRBV11-2|TRBJ1-2
CASSFDRGAHGYTF
>14|-|TRBV10-3|TRBJ1-5
CAISESGQGQPQHF
>14|-|TRBV5-5|TRBJ1-5
CASSLATDNQPQHF
>16|-|TRBV5-1|TRBJ1-2
CASSLEGAGARYGYTF
>11|-|TRBV2|TRBJ2-4
CASYRGNIQYF
>12|-|TRBV5-6|TRBJ1-1
CASSFGTWEAFF
>15|-|TRBV5-4|TRBJ2-1
CASSFGQGSYNEQFF
>15|-|TRBV18|TRBJ1-5
CASSPAGLSNQPQHF
>16|-|TRBV18|TRBJ1-5
CASSPQGVGSNQPQHF
>16|-|TRBV24-1|TRBJ2-1
CATSDSASGNWNEQFF
>16|-|TRBV30|TRBJ2-1
CAWSSRTSGNYNEQFF
>15|few|TRBV2|TRBJ2-1
CASILGTSGSNEQFF
>11|-|TRBV28|TRBJ2-5
CASTREETQYF
>14|-|TRBV30|TRBJ2-2
CASSGGTNTGELFF
>14|-|TRBV6-5|TRBJ2-1
CASSPSGGGNEQFF
>15|-|TRBV27|TRBJ2-1
CASTRDRGPYNEQFF